What follows are 25 T cell receptor beta chains derived from one specimen sequenced in a study of blood T cell repertoires in COVID-19. Sequencing used immunoSEQ multiplex PCR; TCRdb keeps in-frame clones, though not all of them. Found here are around 230,000 clones, around 82% of them singletons; the top ten hold 8% to 10%. Sequencing was performed on peripheral blood. Receptor source: a woman between 45 and 60 years old with acute or convalescent COVID-19.

The chain links TRBV25-1 to TRBJ2-1; maybe TRBD2 (6 bases). Germline CDR1 reads MGHDK; CDR2 reads SYGVNS. The length of the CDR3 is 16 residues. V lost 1 base and J 2 bases, leaving 12 bases between the germline ends. This CDR3 reads CASSESISGTYNEQFF. In nucleotides, the CDR3 is TGTGCCAGCAGTGAATCTATTAGCGGCACCTACAATGAGCAGTTCTTC.

This rearrangement joins TRBV29-1 to TRBJ1-2; tentatively, D is TRBD1 (5 bases). The CDR3 has 11 residues. Per the germline V gene, CDR1 is SQVTM and CDR2 is ANQGSEA. Trimming took off 4 bases at V and 6 bases at J, with 9 bases between the two ends. Here the CDR3 DNA reads TGCAGCGTTGTGGGGCCCGATGGCTACACCTTC. Translating gives CSVVGPDGYTF.

Comment on this clone: The same CDR3 can be traced to other DNA sequences in this sample. CDR3: CASRLAGSTDTQYF. In nucleotides, the CDR3 is TGTGCCAGCCGCCTAGCGGGATCCACAGATACGCAGTATTTT. V and J are TRBV2 and TRBJ2-3; TRBD2 matches at 9 bases. J lost 2 bases, V lost 8 bases, and 5 bases had no gene match. Per the germline V gene, CDR1 is SNHLY and CDR2 is FYNNEI. This CDR3 is 14 amino acids long.

The rearrangement joins TRBV7-2 to TRBJ2-7, with 11 positions matching TRBD2. The CDR3 length is 15 residues. The germline V gene has CDR1 SGHTA and CDR2 FQGNSA. The trim removed 4 bases at V and 5 bases at J, leaving 7 bases unmatched. DNA of the CDR3: TGTGCCAGCAGCTACCGACTAGCGGGAAGGAACGAGCAGTACTTC. It specifies CASSYRLAGRNEQYF.

CDR3 region: CATTRDRSSYNEQFF. The CDR3 DNA reads TGTGCCACCACGCGTGACAGGAGCTCCTACAATGAGCAGTTCTTC. The chain employs TRBV2 and TRBJ2-1; D may be TRBD1 (6 bases). The V gene lost 10 bases and the J gene lost 0 bases, with 16 bases spanning the gap. The CDR3 runs to 15 residues. Germline V CDR1 and CDR2: SNHLY, FYNNEI.

This chain joins TRBV5-5 and TRBJ2-2; 8 positions agree with TRBD2. Germline V gene data show CDR1 as SGHKS and CDR2 as YYEKEE (reference sequence). V shed 2 bases and J 6 bases; nucleotides not matched to a gene: 9. The CDR3 has 16 amino acids. The CDR3 here is CASSFLAAGVAGELFF. CDR3 coding DNA: TGTGCCAGCAGCTTCCTCGCAGCGGGAGTGGCCGGGGAGCTGTTTTTT. Combining the CDR3 with reference TRBV5-5 and TRBJ2-2 gives the whole variable domain DAGVTQSPTHLIKTRGQQVTLRCSPISGHKSVSWYQQVLGQGPQFIFQYYEKEERGRGNFPDRFSARQFPNYSSELNVNALLLGDSALYLCASSFLAAGVAGELFFGEGSRLTVL.

The chain joins TRBV4-2 to TRBJ2-1; possibly TRBD2 for D (6 bases). The ends were cut back, 4 bases at V and 11 bases at J, with 12 bases in the middle. The CDR3 extends over 12 amino acids. CDR1 and CDR2 (germline): LGHNA, YNFKEQ. DNA for the CDR3: TGTGCCAGCAGCCTGGACTATGAAAAGCAGTTCTTC. Translation gives CASSLDYEKQFF.

The chain has TRBV5-4 and TRBJ2-6, with 7 bases aligning to TRBD1. Germline loops: CDR1 SGHNT, CDR2 YYREEE (reference sequence). The CDR3 is made up of 15 amino acids. The trim removed 6 bases at V and 4 bases at J, leaving 7 bases unmatched. CDR3 sequence reads: CASNSGGMGANVLTF. CDR3 nucleotide sequence: TGTGCCAGCAATTCAGGGGGTATGGGGGCCAACGTCCTGACTTTC.

DNA for the CDR3: TGCAGCGCCTTGACTAGCGAGGACACCGGGGAGCTGTTTTTT. It is translated as CSALTSEDTGELFF. The chain has TRBV29-1 and TRBJ2-2; 8 bases line up with TRBD2. This CDR3 contains 14 residues. J was trimmed by 3 bases and V by 7 bases; bases with no gene match: 7. Per germline, CDR1 SQVTM and CDR2 ANQGSEA.

The chain uses TRBV28 and TRBJ2-7; a weak D match, TRBD2 (5 bases). Germline V gene lookup returns CDR1 MDHEN and CDR2 SYDVKM. The CDR3 loop spans 16 amino acids. The V end was cut by 4 bases, the J end by 0 bases, with 16 bases between. This CDR3 is CASSSLGAESSYEQYF. The CDR3 DNA reads as TGTGCCAGCAGTTCTTTGGGAGCGGAAAGCTCCTACGAGCAGTACTTC.

The V call is TRBV25-1, the J call TRBJ2-2; D remains ambiguous. With 6 bases removed from V and 1 base from J, the gap between germline ends came to 6 bases. This CDR3 has 13 amino acids. Germline values: CDR1 MGHDK, CDR2 SYGVNS. The CDR3 is CASSQMNTGELFF. In nucleotides, the CDR3 is TGTGCCAGCAGCCAGATGAACACCGGGGAGCTGTTTTTT.

This chain uses TRBV5-5 with TRBJ2-7; 7 bases are shared with TRBD2. This CDR3 is built from 12 residues. J gave up 6 bases and V 7 bases, and 7 bases lay outside the gene matches. Germline assignment: CDR1 SGHKS and CDR2 YYEKEE (reference sequence). CDR3: CASSRGVGEQYF. The CDR3 DNA sequence: TGTGCCAGCTCCCGGGGGGTGGGCGAGCAGTACTTC.

The CDR3 coding sequence is TGTGCCAGCAGCTTGACTAGCGGGATAATTAGCACAGATACGCAGTATTTT. Translating it yields CASSLTSGIISTDTQYF. The chain carries TRBV5-4 and TRBJ2-3, with 10 bases matching TRBD2. CDR1 is SGHNT and CDR2 is YYREEE in the germline V gene (reference sequence). Unmatched junction bases numbered 5, after V lost 1 base and J lost 0 bases. The CDR3 covers 17 residues.

J is TRBJ2-1 and V is TRBV7-2, with TRBD2 identical over 9 bases. The CDR3 loop spans 14 amino acids. The junction had 2 bases not matched to a gene; V was cut back by 1 base and J by 7 bases. Germline-derived CDR1 and CDR2 are SGHTA and FQGNSA. The CDR3 nucleotides are TGTGCCAGCAGCTTAGTAGCGGGGGAGAATGAGCAGTTCTTC. Protein: CASSLVAGENEQFF. Full variable domain (rest looked up from reference TRBV7-2 and TRBJ2-1): GAGVSQSPSNKVTEKGKDVELRCDPISGHTALYWYRQSLGQGLEFLIYFQGNSAPDKSGLPSDRFSAERTGGSVSTLTIQRTQQEDSAVYLCASSLVAGENEQFFGPGTRLTVL.

The chain combines TRBV7-9 with TRBJ2-2; the match to TRBD1 covers 8 bases. CDR1 is SEHNR and CDR2 is FQNEAQ in the germline V gene (reference sequence). The CDR3 is 15 amino acids. V trimming: 5 bases; J trimming: 5 bases; junction bases outside the gene matches: 7. The CDR3 protein is CASSGTGGPTGELFF. In nucleotides, the CDR3 is TGTGCCAGCAGCGGAACAGGGGGGCCGACCGGGGAGCTGTTTTTT.

This chain links TRBV5-1 with TRBJ1-2, with 11 bases aligning to TRBD1. The V gene's germline CDR1 is SGHRS and CDR2 YFSETQ. The trim removed 4 bases at V and 13 bases at J, leaving 9 bases unmatched. The CDR3 loop spans 13 amino acids. The CDR3 protein is CASSPLTDRGPTF. CDR3 bases: TGCGCCAGCAGCCCACTAACGGACAGGGGGCCCACCTTC.

The rearrangement joins TRBV27 to TRBJ2-1, with a possible D match to TRBD1 (5 bases). This CDR3 region has 13 residues. CDR1 is MNHEY and CDR2 is SMNVEV in the germline V gene (reference sequence). Trimming cost V 7 bases and J 12 bases, with 19 bases left between them. This CDR3 reads CASTPFVGLLQFF. The CDR3 nucleotides read TGTGCCAGCACCCCATTCGTGGGGCTCCTGCAGTTCTTC.

This chain uses TRBV6-1 with TRBJ1-2; D is undetermined. Germline V gene data show CDR1 as MNHNS and CDR2 as SASEGT. The length of the CDR3 is 12 residues. The germline V and J ends were trimmed by 3 bases and 2 bases, with 4 bases remaining between them. CDR3 coding DNA: TGTGCCAGCAGTGATCAGAACTATGGCTACACCTTC. Translated, it gives CASSDQNYGYTF.

The J gene is TRBJ1-6, the V gene TRBV27; 8 bases align to TRBD1. The germline gives CDR1 MNHEY, CDR2 SMNVEV (reference sequence). The CDR3 sequence is 17 residues long. The junction had 4 bases not matched to a gene; V was cut back by 3 bases and J by 0 bases. CDR3: CASSLTGASSYNSPLHF. Here the CDR3 DNA reads TGTGCCAGCAGTTTGACAGGGGCCTCCTCCTATAATTCACCCCTCCACTTT.

This clone was recorded only once. The rearrangement uses TRBV15 and TRBJ1-2; D possibly corresponds to TRBD1 (5 bases). The CDR3 sequence is 15 residues long. Germline V lookup: CDR1 LNHNV, CDR2 YYDKDF (reference sequence). V shed 0 bases and J shed 2 bases, with 10 bases lying between them. CDR3 sequence (DNA): TGTGCCACCAGCAGAGATCTGGGGGGGAACTATGGCTACACCTTC. The encoded protein is CATSRDLGGNYGYTF.

The chain joins TRBV27 to TRBJ1-1; TRBD1 agrees at 7 bases. Germline V gene sequence: CDR1 MNHEY, CDR2 SMNVEV (reference sequence). This CDR3 region has 16 residues. V shed 5 bases and J 4 bases; nucleotides not matched to a gene: 13. CDR3 coding DNA: TGTGCCAGCAGTAAGACAGGGAACGCCTTGGGCACTGAAGCTTTCTTT. It is translated as CASSKTGNALGTEAFF.

V usage is TRBV28 and J usage is TRBJ1-5; tentative D call: TRBD1 (5 bases). There are 17 residues in the CDR3. The germline CDR1 and CDR2 sequences are MDHEN and SYDVKM. V lost 5 bases to trimming and J lost 2 bases, with 19 bases between them. The DNA for the CDR3 is TGTGCCAGCAGTCCAATACCTCAGGGTCTTGGCAATCAGCCCCAGCATTTT. Translation: CASSPIPQGLGNQPQHF.

This clone was observed a single time. The chain combines TRBV11-3 with TRBJ1-2; D ambiguous. There are 13 residues in the CDR3. Looked up from germline, CDR1 is SGHNT and CDR2 is YENEEA. V lost 0 bases, J lost 8 bases, and 10 bases lay in between. CDR3 sequence (DNA): TGTGCCAGCAGCTTAGAATCTCAGGTGGGCTACACCTTC. Translating gives CASSLESQVGYTF.

This rearrangement joins TRBV27 to TRBJ1-3; no definite D call. Trimming removed 4 bases at V and 1 base at J, with 11 bases between. The V gene's germline CDR1 is MNHEY and CDR2 SMNVEV (reference sequence). This CDR3 region has 15 residues. CDR3 DNA: TGTGCCAGCAGTTCGGGGTCAGGATCTGGAAACACCATATATTTT. Amino acids: CASSSGSGSGNTIYF.

The chain joins TRBV12-5 to TRBJ2-5, with D possibly being TRBD1 (6 bases). V was clipped by 6 bases and J by 3 bases, with 14 bases between them. The CDR3 sequence is 14 residues long. The germline CDR1 and CDR2 sequences are LGHNT and FRNRAP. Here the CDR3 reads CASGPQYREETQYF. CDR3 DNA: TGTGCTAGTGGCCCCCAATACAGGGAAGAGACCCAGTACTTC.